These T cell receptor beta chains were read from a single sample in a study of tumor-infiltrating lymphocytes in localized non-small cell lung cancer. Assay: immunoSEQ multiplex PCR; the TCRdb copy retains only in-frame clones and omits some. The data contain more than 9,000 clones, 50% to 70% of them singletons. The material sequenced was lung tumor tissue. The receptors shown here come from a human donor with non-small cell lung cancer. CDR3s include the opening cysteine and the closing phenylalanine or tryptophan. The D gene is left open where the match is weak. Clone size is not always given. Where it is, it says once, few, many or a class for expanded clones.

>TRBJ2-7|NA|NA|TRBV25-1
TGTGCCAGCAGTCTTACCGGGACTCAGCAGTACTTC
CASSLTGTQQYF
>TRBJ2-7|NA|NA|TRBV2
TGTGCCAGCACCGGTCGGGGACGCGAGCAGTACTTC
CASTGRGREQYF
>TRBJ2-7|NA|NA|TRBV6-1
TGTGCCAGCAGAATGGGCGGATCCGAGCAGTACTTC
CASRMGGSEQYF
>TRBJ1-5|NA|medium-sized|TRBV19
TGTGCCAGTAGTATCAACCCAGGGGTTCGTAATCAGCCCCAGCATTTT
CASSINPGVRNQPQHF
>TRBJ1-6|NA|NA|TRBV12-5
TGTGCTAGTGGTTCGAGGAAGGCCCTCCACTTT
CASGSRKALHF
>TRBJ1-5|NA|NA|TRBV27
TGTGCCAGCAGTTTCGGGGGAGTTGGGAATCAGCCCCAGCATTTT
CASSFGGVGNQPQHF
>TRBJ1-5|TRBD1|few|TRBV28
TGTGCCAGCAGTTTAACAGGGGGTAGTCAGCCCCAGCATTTT
CASSLTGGSQPQHF
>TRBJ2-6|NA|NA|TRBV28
TGTGCCAGCAGCCCTAAGGTCTGGGCCAACGTCCTGACTTTC
CASSPKVWANVLTF
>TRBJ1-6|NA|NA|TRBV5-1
TGCGCCAGCAGCTTGAAATCGAACAGGGCTGATTCACCCCTCCACTTT
CASSLKSNRADSPLHF
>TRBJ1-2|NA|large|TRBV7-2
TGTGCCAGCAGCTTATCTACAGCCTATGGCTACACCTTC
CASSLSTAYGYTF
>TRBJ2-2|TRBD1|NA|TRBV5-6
TGTGCCAGCAGCTTCGACAGGGGGGGGAACACCGGGGAGCTGTTTTTT
CASSFDRGGNTGELFF
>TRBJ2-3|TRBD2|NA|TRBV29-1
TGCAGCGTAGCGGGATCCACGATCACAGATACGCAGTATTTT
CSVAGSTITDTQYF
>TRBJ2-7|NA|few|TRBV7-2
TGTGCCAGCAGCGTCGTGGGCTACGAGCAGTACTTC
CASSVVGYEQYF
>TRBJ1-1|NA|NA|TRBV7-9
TGTGCCAGCAGCCTTCGACAGACCAACACTGAAGCTTTCTTT
CASSLRQTNTEAFF
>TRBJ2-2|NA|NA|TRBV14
TGTGCCAGCAGCCAAGATCTCGTCACCGGGGAGCTGTTTTTT
CASSQDLVTGELFF
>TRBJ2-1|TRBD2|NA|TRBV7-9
TGTGCCAGCAGCTTAGCGGGAGGGCTCAATGAGCAGTTCTTC
CASSLAGGLNEQFF
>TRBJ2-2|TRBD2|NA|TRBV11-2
TGTGCCAGCAGCTTAGCGGGGAGGGCCCGCACCGGGGAGCTGTTTTTT
CASSLAGRARTGELFF
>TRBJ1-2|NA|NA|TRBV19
TGTGCCAGTAGTGCTTCCCCGGGGGTTCATGGCTACACCTTC
CASSASPGVHGYTF
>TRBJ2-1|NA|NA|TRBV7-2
TGTGCCAGCAGCTTAGGTTTGGGGCGGGTCCAATACAATGAGCAGTTCTTC
CASSLGLGRVQYNEQFF
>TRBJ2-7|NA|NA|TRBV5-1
TGCGCCAGCAGCTTGGGCACAGCTTTAGGGGAGCAGTACTTC
CASSLGTALGEQYF
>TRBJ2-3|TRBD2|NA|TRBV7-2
TGTGCCAGCAGCCCAGTCAGACTAGCGGGGGGTTTGAATACGCAGTATTTT
CASSPVRLAGGLNTQYF
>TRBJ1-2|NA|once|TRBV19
TGTGCCAGTAGTACTGAGTACTATGGCTACACCTTC
CASSTEYYGYTF
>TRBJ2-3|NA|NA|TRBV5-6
TGTGCCAGCAGCCCCCGAATCACAGATACGCAGTATTTT
CASSPRITDTQYF
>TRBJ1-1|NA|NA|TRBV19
TGTGCCAGTAGTATCTCACGGGGGCGCTCGGGTCGGACTGAAGCTTTCTTT
CASSISRGRSGRTEAFF
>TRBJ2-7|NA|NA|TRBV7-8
TGTGCCAGCAGCCCCGGGACTTTCTACGAGCAGTACTTC
CASSPGTFYEQYF
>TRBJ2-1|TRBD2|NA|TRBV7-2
TGTGCCAGCAGCTCGGGGGGGCCGGGGAATGAGCAGTTCTTC
CASSSGGPGNEQFF
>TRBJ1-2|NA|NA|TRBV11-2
TGTGCCAGCAGCTTAGCGGGGAACGGCTACACCTTC
CASSLAGNGYTF
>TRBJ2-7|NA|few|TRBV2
TGTGCCAGCACTGTGTCCGATAGCTACGAGCAGTACTTC
CASTVSDSYEQYF
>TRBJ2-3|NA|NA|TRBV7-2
TGTGCCAGCAGCTTAAACAACGGGAAAACAGATACGCAGTATTTT
CASSLNNGKTDTQYF
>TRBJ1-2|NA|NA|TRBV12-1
TGTGCCAGTTCGGGATGGACAGGGGGCGACTATGGCTACACCTTC
CASSGWTGGDYGYTF
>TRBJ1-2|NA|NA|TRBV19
TGTGCCAGTACCCTTGGTGGCGGCTACACCTTC
CASTLGGGYTF
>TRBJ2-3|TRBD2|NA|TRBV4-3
TGCGCCAGCAGCCAAGCGTTGACGGGAGGGTTGGGAGATACGCAGTATTTT
CASSQALTGGLGDTQYF
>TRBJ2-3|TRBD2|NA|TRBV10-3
TGTGCCACCACTAGTCGGAGCGGGGGTCCTAGCACAGATACGCAGTATTTT
CATTSRSGGPSTDTQYF
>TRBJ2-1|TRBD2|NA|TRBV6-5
TGTGCCAGCAGTTACTTTAGGACTAGCGGAAACAATGAGCAGTTCTTC
CASSYFRTSGNNEQFF
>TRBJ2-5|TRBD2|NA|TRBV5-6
TGTGCCAGCAGCATAGGACTAGCGTACTACGAGACCCAGTACTTC
CASSIGLAYYETQYF
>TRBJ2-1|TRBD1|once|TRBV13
TGTGCCAGCAGCTTAAGGCAGGGGGATAATGAGCAGTTCTTC
CASSLRQGDNEQFF
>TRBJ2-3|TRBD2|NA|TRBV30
TGTGCCTCCTTAGCGGGAGGCACAGATACGCAGTATTTT
CASLAGGTDTQYF
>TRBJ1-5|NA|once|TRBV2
TGTGCCAGCTCAATTCAGGGAAGCAATCAGCCCCAGCATTTT
CASSIQGSNQPQHF
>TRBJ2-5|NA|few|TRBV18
TGTGCCAGCTCACCACCAGGAGAGACCCAGTACTTC
CASSPPGETQYF
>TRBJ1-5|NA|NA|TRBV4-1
TGCGCCAGCAGCCAAGAGGTCGAAAGGGAATGGTTGGGCCAGCCCCAGCATTTT
CASSQEVEREWLGQPQHF
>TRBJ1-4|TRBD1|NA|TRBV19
TGTGCCAGTAAGACAGGGACTAATGAAAAACTGTTTTTT
CASKTGTNEKLFF
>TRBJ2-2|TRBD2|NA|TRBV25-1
TGTGCCAGCAAAGGTAGCGGGAGTCCCGGGGAGCTGTTTTTT
CASKGSGSPGELFF
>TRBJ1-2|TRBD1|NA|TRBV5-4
TGTGCCAGCAGCTTGGCGGGACAGCTGGGGATTAACTATGGCTACACCTTC
CASSLAGQLGINYGYTF
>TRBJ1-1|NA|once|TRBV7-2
TGTGCCAGCAGCTTACGACAGATGAACACTGAAGCTTTCTTT
CASSLRQMNTEAFF